Below, 23 T cell receptor beta chains from the same sample are listed, as sequenced in a study of T cell changes during pregnancy in multiple sclerosis. Measured with immunoSEQ multiplex PCR; TCRdb has only the in-frame clones, and not every one. The repertoire consists of 40,000 to 55,000 clones, with roughly nine tenths occurring once and the leading ten covering about 5.1%. This sample comprised peripheral blood, obtained in the second trimester of pregnancy. All receptors derive from a female donor in good health, enrolled as a control in a pregnancy study.

The chain recombines TRBV18 with TRBJ1-1, with 7 bases matching TRBD1. In germline, CDR1 is KGHSH, CDR2 LQKENI. V was clipped by 2 bases and J by 0 bases; unmatched bases: 3. The CDR3 spans 15 residues. CDR3: CASSPAGGMNTEAFF. The CDR3 DNA reads as TGTGCCAGCTCACCAGCAGGGGGAATGAACACTGAAGCTTTCTTT. Full variable domain (outside the CDR3, taken from reference TRBV18 and TRBJ1-1): NAGVMQNPRHLVRRRGQEARLRCSPMKGHSHVYWYRQLPEEGLKFMVYLQKENIIDESGMPKERFSAEFPKEGPSILRIQQVVRGDSAAYFCASSPAGGMNTEAFFGQGTRLTVV.

The chain employs TRBV6-5 and TRBJ2-7; 14 bases agree with TRBD2. CDR3 length equals 16 residues. Trimming at V came to 2 bases and at J to 3 bases, leaving 3 bases not matched to a gene. Per the germline V gene, CDR1 is MNHEY and CDR2 is SVGAGI. CDR3 nucleotides: TGTGCCAGCAGTTACCGAGGGACTAGCGGGAGCTACGAGCAGTACTTC. Protein product: CASSYRGTSGSYEQYF.

The gene calls are TRBV7-7 and TRBJ2-7; 7 bases line up with TRBD1. Per germline, CDR1 SSHAT and CDR2 FNYEAQ (reference sequence). The CDR3 has 13 amino acids. The V gene end was trimmed by 5 bases and the J gene end by 4 bases; junction bases not matched to a gene: 5. The CDR3 here is CASSPGDRYEQYF. DNA for the CDR3: TGTGCCAGCAGCCCAGGGGACAGATACGAGCAGTACTTC.

The chain couples TRBV9 to TRBJ2-2; possible D gene TRBD2, 5 bases. There are 15 residues in the CDR3. V was trimmed by 7 bases and J by 4 bases, leaving 17 bases between them. Germline V gives CDR1 SGDLS, CDR2 YYNGEE. The CDR3 loop reads CASRGPGSFTGELFF. The CDR3 region has the DNA TGTGCCAGCCGAGGGCCGGGTAGTTTCACCGGGGAGCTGTTTTTT.

This chain joins TRBV19 and TRBJ1-3; no firm D call. CDR3 length equals 11 residues. Trimming removed 6 bases at V and 7 bases at J, with 7 bases between. Per the germline V gene, CDR1 is LNHDA and CDR2 is SQIVND (reference sequence). The CDR3 region is CASRPGNTIYF. In nucleotides, the CDR3 is TGTGCCAGTAGACCAGGCAACACCATATATTTT.

This clone was seen a single time. The gene calls are TRBV7-2 and TRBJ2-3, with D possibly TRBD2 on 7 matching bases. Germline V gene data show CDR1 as SGHTA and CDR2 as FQGNSA. The CDR3 is 15 amino acids. V was pared by 5 bases and J by 4 bases, with 16 bases between. Here the CDR3 DNA reads TGTGCCAGCAGCCGAGAGGGGGGGCCCTCAGATACGCAGTATTTT. Its protein is CASSREGGPSDTQYF.

The chain recombines TRBV6-6 with TRBJ2-7; maybe TRBD2 (6 bases). The germline V gene has CDR1 MNHNY and CDR2 SVGAGI (reference sequence). V gave up 5 bases and J gave up 5 bases, with 22 bases separating them. The CDR3 sequence is 16 residues long. CDR3 amino acids: CASSAGTQFRDHEQYF. The DNA of the CDR3 is TGTGCCAGCAGTGCCGGGACTCAGTTTAGAGACCACGAGCAGTACTTC.

The chain is built from TRBV6-5 and TRBJ2-5; D ambiguous. The better agreement between TRBJ2-7 and the DNA end casts doubt on the J call. Germline V gene lookup returns CDR1 MNHEY and CDR2 SVGAGI. This CDR3 has 14 residues. Here the CDR3 reads CASSSHQVPYEQYF. As DNA, the CDR3 is TGTGCCAGCAGTTCGCACCAAGTTCCCTACGAGCAGTACTTC.

The chain couples TRBV19 to TRBJ2-1; TRBD2 matches at 10 bases. The CDR3 runs to 15 residues. The germline CDR1 and CDR2 sequences are LNHDA and SQIVND (reference sequence). V shed 2 bases, J shed 7 bases, and the junction held 5 bases outside the gene matches. CDR3 protein: CASSISGRAWNEQFF. DNA of the CDR3: TGTGCCAGTAGTATAAGCGGGAGGGCTTGGAATGAGCAGTTCTTC.

The V and J genes are TRBV7-9 and TRBJ2-5, with 12 positions matching TRBD1. V shed 7 bases, J shed 1 base, and the junction held 4 bases outside the gene matches. Germline CDR1 is SEHNR and CDR2 is FQNEAQ (reference sequence). CDR3 length: 15 amino acids. The CDR3 here is CASTLGQGAQETQYF. CDR3 DNA: TGTGCCAGCACCCTGGGACAGGGGGCCCAAGAGACCCAGTACTTC.

The V and J genes are TRBV7-9 and TRBJ2-7, with 7 bases fitting TRBD1. The germline V gene encodes CDR1 SEHNR and CDR2 FQNEAQ (reference sequence). This CDR3 region has 14 residues. Trimming removed 6 bases from V and 7 bases from J; junction bases left unmatched: 12. Here the CDR3 reads CASSSSTGAPEQYF. The CDR3 DNA reads as TGTGCCAGCAGTTCAAGTACAGGGGCACCAGAGCAGTACTTC.

The gene calls are TRBV11-3 and TRBJ1-1, with D possibly being TRBD1 (5 bases). The CDR3 runs 13 residues. Trimming pared 2 bases from V and 7 bases from J, leaving 11 bases between. Per germline, CDR1 SGHNT and CDR2 YENEEA. CDR3 sequence reads: CASSLLAGIEAFF. CDR3 in DNA: TGTGCCAGCAGCTTACTGGCAGGGATTGAAGCTTTCTTT.

This clone was observed a single time. The rearrangement joins TRBV6-5 to TRBJ1-1; TRBD1 might be the D (5 bases). Looked up from germline, CDR1 is MNHEY and CDR2 is SVGAGI. With 8 bases removed from V and 0 bases from J, the gap between germline ends came to 10 bases. CDR3 length equals 13 residues. CDR3 loop: CASRRGLNTEAFF. The CDR3 DNA reads as TGTGCCAGCCGAAGGGGATTGAACACTGAAGCTTTCTTT.

The J gene is TRBJ1-6, the V gene TRBV5-4; D may be TRBD1 (6 bases). The CDR3 loop spans 14 amino acids. Trimming cost V 5 bases and J 7 bases, with 13 bases left between them. From germline, CDR1 is SGHNT and CDR2 YYREEE (reference sequence). The CDR3, as DNA: TGTGCCAGCAGTTGGGACATGGGGAATTCACCCCTCCACTTT. Its protein is CASSWDMGNSPLHF.

This clone has just one count. The J gene is TRBJ2-1, the V gene TRBV9, with TRBD2 matching 8 bases. This CDR3 is built from 18 residues. J lost 7 bases, V lost 0 bases, and 15 bases had no gene match. The V gene's germline CDR1 is SGDLS and CDR2 YYNGEE. CDR3 residues: CASSVELRAGGEGNEQFF. CDR3 sequence (DNA): TGTGCCAGCAGCGTAGAGTTGAGGGCGGGAGGTGAGGGAAATGAGCAGTTCTTC. Combining the CDR3 with reference TRBV9 and TRBJ2-1 gives the whole variable domain DSGVTQTPKHLITATGQRVTLRCSPRSGDLSVYWYQQSLDQGLQFLIQYYNGEERAKGNILERFSAQQFPDLHSELNLSSLELGDSALYFCASSVELRAGGEGNEQFFGPGTRLTVL.

In this sample, this clone turned up a few times. V gene TRBV12-5 combines with J gene TRBJ2-1; TRBD2 matches 11 bases. The CDR3 is 16 residues long. V lost 4 bases, J lost 6 bases, and 8 bases stayed unmatched. Per the germline V gene, CDR1 is LGHNT and CDR2 is FRNRAP. The CDR3 loop is CASGSPLAGGFNEQFF. For the CDR3, the DNA is TGTGCTAGTGGTTCGCCCCTAGCGGGGGGCTTCAATGAGCAGTTCTTC.

The chain joins TRBV6-5 to TRBJ1-6; 7 nucleotides align to TRBD1. The CDR3 extends over 15 amino acids. Trimming cost V 4 bases and J 7 bases; bases outside gene matches: 7. CDR1 and CDR2 from the germline V gene are MNHEY and SVGAGI. The CDR3, as DNA: TGTGCCAGCAGTTCCACGGGACAGACAAATTCACCCCTCCACTTT. It specifies CASSSTGQTNSPLHF.

The gene calls are TRBV21-1 and TRBJ2-1; the table assigns TRBD2, which was not confirmed against the DNA. TRBV21-1 is reported as a pseudogene. The CDR3 runs to 18 residues. For the CDR3, the DNA is TGTGCCAGCACCTTACCTGGCGGCGGGGCGAGCTCCTACAATGAGCAGTTCTTC. Its protein product is CASTLPGGGASSYNEQFF.

This clone was detected once. This chain joins TRBV7-8 and TRBJ1-2; 7 positions agree with TRBD1. Germline V CDR1 and CDR2: SGHVS, FQNEAQ. The J segment lost 6 bases and the V segment lost 1 base, leaving 2 bases of the junction unmatched. The length of the CDR3 is 13 residues. The CDR3 region has the DNA TGTGCCAGCAGCTTAGGGCAGGGGGATGGCTACACCTTC. It specifies CASSLGQGDGYTF.

This clone has just one count. The rearrangement uses TRBV29-1 and TRBJ2-2; D is uncertain. The CDR3 runs 11 residues. CDR1 is SQVTM and CDR2 is ANQGSEA in the germline V gene. V was shortened by 6 bases and J by 6 bases, with 8 bases between the two germline ends. The CDR3 is CSVQPAGELFF. The CDR3 bases are TGCAGCGTCCAACCGGCCGGGGAGCTGTTTTTT.

This chain uses TRBV6-6 with TRBJ1-5; 12 bases map to TRBD1. Germline V gene data show CDR1 as MNHNY and CDR2 as SVGAGI (reference sequence). Trimming at V came to 6 bases and at J to 11 bases, leaving 11 bases not matched to a gene. The CDR3 has 15 amino acids. CDR3 sequence (DNA): TGTGCCAGCAGCATAGAGGGACAGGGGGCTGCGGCCCAGCATTTT. Translated, it gives CASSIEGQGAAAQHF.

The V call is TRBV5-1, the J call TRBJ2-7, with TRBD1 matching over 9 bases. CDR1 is SGHRS, CDR2 YFSETQ, per germline. CDR3 length equals 14 residues. With V trimmed by 6 bases and J by 6 bases, 10 bases remained unmatched. CDR3 nucleotide sequence: TGCGCCAGCAAAAACCGGACAGGGGAAGGCGAGCAGTACTTC. Its translation: CASKNRTGEGEQYF.

The chain is built from TRBV28 and TRBJ1-2; TRBD1 matches at 8 bases. This CDR3 contains 14 residues. The V and J ends lost 4 bases and 2 bases, in that order; junction bases with no gene match: 3. Germline CDR1 reads MDHEN; CDR2 reads SYDVKM. Written as DNA, the CDR3 is TGTGCCAGCAGTTCGGGACAGGACAACTATGGCTACACCTTC. Amino acid sequence: CASSSGQDNYGYTF.